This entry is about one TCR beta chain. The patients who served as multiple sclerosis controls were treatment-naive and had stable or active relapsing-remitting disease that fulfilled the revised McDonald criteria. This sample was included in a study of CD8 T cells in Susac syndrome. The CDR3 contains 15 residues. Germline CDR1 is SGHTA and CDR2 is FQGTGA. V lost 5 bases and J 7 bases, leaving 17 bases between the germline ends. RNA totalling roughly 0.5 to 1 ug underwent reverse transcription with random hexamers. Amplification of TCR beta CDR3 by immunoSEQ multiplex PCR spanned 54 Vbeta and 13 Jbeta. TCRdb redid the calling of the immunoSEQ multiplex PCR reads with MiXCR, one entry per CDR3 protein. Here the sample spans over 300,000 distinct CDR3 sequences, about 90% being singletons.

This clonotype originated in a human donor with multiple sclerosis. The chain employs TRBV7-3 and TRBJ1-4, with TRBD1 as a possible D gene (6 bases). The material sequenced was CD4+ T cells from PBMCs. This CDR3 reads CASSLTGTIGEKLFF. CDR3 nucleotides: TGTGCCAGCAGCCTGACCGGGACAATAGGTGAAAAACTGTTTTTT.